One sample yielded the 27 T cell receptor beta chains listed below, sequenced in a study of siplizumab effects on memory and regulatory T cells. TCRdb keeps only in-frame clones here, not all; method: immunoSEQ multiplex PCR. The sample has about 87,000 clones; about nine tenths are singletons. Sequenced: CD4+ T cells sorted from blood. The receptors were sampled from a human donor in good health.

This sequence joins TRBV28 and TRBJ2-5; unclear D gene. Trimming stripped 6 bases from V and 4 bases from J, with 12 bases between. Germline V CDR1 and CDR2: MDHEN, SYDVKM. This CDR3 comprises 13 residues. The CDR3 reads CASSMRLLETQYF. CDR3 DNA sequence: TGTGCCAGCAGCATGAGACTTTTAGAGACCCAGTACTTC.

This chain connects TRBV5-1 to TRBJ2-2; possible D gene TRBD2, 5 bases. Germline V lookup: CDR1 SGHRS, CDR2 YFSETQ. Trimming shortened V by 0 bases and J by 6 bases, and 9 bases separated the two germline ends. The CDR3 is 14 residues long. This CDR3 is CASSLVRVPGELFF. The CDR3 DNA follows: TGCGCCAGCAGCTTGGTGCGGGTGCCCGGGGAGCTGTTTTTT. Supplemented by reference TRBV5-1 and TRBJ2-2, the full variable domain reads KAGVTQTPRYLIKTRGQQVTLSCSPISGHRSVSWYQQTPGQGLQFLFEYFSETQRNKGNFPGRFSGRQFSNSRSEMNVSTLELGDSALYLCASSLVRVPGELFFGEGSRLTVL.

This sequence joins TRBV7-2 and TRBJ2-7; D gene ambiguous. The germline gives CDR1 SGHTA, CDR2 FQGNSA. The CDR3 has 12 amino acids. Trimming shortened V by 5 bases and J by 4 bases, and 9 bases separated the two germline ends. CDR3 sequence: CASSRLNYEQYF. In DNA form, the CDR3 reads TGTGCCAGCAGCCGCCTCAATTACGAGCAGTACTTC.

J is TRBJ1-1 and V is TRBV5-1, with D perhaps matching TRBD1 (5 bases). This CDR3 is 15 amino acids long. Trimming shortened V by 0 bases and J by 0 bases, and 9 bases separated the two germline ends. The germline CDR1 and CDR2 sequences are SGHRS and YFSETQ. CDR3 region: CASSLVKGLNTEAFF. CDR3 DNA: TGCGCCAGCAGCTTGGTAAAGGGGTTGAACACTGAAGCTTTCTTT.

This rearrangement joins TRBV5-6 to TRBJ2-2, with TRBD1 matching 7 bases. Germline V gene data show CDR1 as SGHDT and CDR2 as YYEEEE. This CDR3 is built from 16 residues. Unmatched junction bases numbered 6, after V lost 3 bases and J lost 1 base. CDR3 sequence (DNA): TGTGCCAGCAGCTCCTCCTGGACAGGGAACACCGGGGAGCTGTTTTTT. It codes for CASSSSWTGNTGELFF. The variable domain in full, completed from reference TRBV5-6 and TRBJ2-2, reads DAGVTQSPTHLIKTRGQQVTLRCSPKSGHDTVSWYQQALGQGPQFIFQYYEEEERQRGNFPDRFSGHQFPNYSSELNVNALLLGDSALYLCASSSSWTGNTGELFFGEGSRLTVL.

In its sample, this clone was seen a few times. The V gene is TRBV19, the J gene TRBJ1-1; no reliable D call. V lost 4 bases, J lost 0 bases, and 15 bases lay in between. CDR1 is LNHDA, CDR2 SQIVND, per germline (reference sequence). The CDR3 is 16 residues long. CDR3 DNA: TGTGCCAGTAGTAACGGGAATCCCGGAATGAACACTGAAGCTTTCTTT. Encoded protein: CASSNGNPGMNTEAFF.

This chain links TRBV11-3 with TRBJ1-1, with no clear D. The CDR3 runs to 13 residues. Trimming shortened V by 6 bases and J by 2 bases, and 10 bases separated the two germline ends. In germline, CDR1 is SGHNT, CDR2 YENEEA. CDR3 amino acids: CASSSASNTEAFF. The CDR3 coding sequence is TGTGCCAGCAGTTCGGCCTCCAACACTGAAGCTTTCTTT.

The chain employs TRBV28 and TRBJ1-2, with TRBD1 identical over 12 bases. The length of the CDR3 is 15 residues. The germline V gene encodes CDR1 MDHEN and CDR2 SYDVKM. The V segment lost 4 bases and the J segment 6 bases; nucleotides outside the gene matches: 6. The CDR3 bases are TGTGCCAGCAGTTCACCGGGACAGGGGGCTAATGGCTACACCTTC. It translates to CASSSPGQGANGYTF.

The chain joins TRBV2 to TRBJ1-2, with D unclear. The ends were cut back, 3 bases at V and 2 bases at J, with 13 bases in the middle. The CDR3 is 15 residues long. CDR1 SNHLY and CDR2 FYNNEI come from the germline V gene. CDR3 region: CASSDSYSPNYGYTF. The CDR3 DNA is TGTGCCAGCAGTGATTCGTACAGCCCAAACTATGGCTACACCTTC.

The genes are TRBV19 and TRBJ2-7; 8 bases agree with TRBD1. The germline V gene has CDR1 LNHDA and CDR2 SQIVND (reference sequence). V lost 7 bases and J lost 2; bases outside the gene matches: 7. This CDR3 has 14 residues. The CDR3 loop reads CASKTGTGTYEQYF. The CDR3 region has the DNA TGTGCCAGTAAAACCGGGACAGGAACCTACGAGCAGTACTTC.

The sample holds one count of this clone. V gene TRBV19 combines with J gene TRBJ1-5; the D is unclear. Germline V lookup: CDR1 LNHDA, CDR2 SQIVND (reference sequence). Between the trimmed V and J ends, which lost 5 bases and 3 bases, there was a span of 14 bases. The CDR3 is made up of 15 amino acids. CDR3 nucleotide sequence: TGTGCCAGTAGTTCTCCCCTGGGTCCCAATCAGCCCCAGCATTTT. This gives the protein CASSSPLGPNQPQHF.

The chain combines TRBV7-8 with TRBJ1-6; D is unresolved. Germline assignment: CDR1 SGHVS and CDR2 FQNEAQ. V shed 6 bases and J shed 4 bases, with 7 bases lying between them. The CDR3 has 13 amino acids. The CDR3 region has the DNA TGTGCCAGCAGTTTCCTGTATAATTCACCCCTCCACTTT. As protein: CASSFLYNSPLHF.

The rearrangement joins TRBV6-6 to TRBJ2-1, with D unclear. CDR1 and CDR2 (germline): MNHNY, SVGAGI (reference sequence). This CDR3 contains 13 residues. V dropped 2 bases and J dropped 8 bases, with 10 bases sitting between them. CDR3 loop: CASSYRDTHEQFF. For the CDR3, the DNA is TGTGCCAGCAGTTACAGGGATACCCATGAGCAGTTCTTC.

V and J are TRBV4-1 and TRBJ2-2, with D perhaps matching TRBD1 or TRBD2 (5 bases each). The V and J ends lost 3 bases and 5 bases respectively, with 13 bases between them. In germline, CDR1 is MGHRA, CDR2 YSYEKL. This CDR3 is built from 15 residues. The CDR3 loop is CASSHLGERTGELFF. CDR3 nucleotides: TGCGCCAGCAGCCACCTGGGGGAAAGAACCGGGGAGCTGTTTTTT.

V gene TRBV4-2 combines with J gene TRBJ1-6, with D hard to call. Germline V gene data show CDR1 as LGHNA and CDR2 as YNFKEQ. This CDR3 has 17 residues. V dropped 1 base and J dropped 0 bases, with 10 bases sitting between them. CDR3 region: CASSQASQRSYNSPLHF. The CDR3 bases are TGTGCCAGCAGCCAAGCTAGCCAACGCTCCTATAATTCACCCCTCCACTTT.

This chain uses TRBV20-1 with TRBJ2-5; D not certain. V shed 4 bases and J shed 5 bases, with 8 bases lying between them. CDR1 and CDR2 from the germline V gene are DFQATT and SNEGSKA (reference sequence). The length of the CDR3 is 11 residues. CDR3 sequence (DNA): TGCAGTGCTACCTTTTCGGAGACCCAGTACTTC. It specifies CSATFSETQYF.

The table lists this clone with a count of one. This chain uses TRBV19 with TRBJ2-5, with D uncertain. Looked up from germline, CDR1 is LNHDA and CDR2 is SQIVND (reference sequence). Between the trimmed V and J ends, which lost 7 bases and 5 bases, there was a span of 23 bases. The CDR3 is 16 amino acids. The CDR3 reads CASTPTAVWQWETQYF. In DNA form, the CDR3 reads TGTGCCAGTACTCCTACAGCTGTATGGCAATGGGAGACCCAGTACTTC.

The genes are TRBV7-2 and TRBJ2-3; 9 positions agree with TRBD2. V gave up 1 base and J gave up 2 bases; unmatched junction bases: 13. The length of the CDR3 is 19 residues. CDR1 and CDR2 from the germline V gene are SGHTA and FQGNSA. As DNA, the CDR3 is TGTGCCAGCAGCTTAGTTGCGGGAGGGCAGATTAGGGACACAGATACGCAGTATTTT. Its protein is CASSLVAGGQIRDTDTQYF. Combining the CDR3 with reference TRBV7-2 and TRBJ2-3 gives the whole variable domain GAGVSQSPSNKVTEKGKDVELRCDPISGHTALYWYRQSLGQGLEFLIYFQGNSAPDKSGLPSDRFSAERTGGSVSTLTIQRTQQEDSAVYLCASSLVAGGQIRDTDTQYFGPGTRLTVL.

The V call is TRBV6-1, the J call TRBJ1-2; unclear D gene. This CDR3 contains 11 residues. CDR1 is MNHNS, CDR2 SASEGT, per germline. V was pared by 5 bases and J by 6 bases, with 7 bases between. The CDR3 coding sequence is TGTGCCAGCAGTAGGTCGGATGGCTACACCTTC. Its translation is CASSRSDGYTF.

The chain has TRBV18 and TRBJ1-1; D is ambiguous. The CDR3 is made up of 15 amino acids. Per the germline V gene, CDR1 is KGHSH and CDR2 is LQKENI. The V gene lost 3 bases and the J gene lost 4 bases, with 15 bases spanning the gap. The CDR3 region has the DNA TGTGCCAGCTCACCTAGGAGGGAGATGGGCACTGAAGCTTTCTTT. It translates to CASSPRREMGTEAFF.

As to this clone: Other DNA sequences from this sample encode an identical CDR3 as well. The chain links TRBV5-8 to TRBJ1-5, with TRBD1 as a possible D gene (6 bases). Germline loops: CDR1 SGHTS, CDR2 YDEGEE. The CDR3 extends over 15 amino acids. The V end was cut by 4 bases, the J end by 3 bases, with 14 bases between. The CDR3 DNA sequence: TGTGCCAGCAGCCCCCTCCGACAGGCCAATCAGCCCCAGCATTTT. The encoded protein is CASSPLRQANQPQHF.

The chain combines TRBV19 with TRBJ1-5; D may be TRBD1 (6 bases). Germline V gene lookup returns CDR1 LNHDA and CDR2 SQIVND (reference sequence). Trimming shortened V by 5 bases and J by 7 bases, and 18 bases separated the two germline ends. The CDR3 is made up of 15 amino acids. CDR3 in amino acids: CASSEQPWGAQPQHF. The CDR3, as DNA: TGTGCCAGTAGTGAGCAGCCTTGGGGGGCCCAGCCCCAGCATTTT.

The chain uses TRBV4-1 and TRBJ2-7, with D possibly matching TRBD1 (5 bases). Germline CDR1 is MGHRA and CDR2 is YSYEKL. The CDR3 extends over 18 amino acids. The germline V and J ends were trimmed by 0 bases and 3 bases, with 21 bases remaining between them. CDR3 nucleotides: TGCGCCAGCAGCCAAGATTCGAAGGACACCCGGTTCCTCTACGAGCAGTACTTC. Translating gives CASSQDSKDTRFLYEQYF.

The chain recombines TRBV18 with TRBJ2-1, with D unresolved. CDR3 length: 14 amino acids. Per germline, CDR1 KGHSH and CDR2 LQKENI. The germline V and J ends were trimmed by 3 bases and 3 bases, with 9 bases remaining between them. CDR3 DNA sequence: TGTGCCAGCTCACCTTACGAGGACTACAATGAGCAGTTCTTC. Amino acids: CASSPYEDYNEQFF.

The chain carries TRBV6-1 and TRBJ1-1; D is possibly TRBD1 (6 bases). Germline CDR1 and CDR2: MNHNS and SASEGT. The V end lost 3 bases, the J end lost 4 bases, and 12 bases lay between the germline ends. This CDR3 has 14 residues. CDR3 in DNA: TGTGCCAGCAGTGATGTACTGGACAGCACTGAAGCTTTCTTT. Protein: CASSDVLDSTEAFF.

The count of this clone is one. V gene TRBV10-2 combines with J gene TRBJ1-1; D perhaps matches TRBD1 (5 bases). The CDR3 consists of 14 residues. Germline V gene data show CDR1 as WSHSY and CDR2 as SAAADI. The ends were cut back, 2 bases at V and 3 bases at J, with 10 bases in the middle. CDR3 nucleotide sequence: TGCGCCAGCAGTGAGCCAGGGTCGTACACTGAAGCTTTCTTT. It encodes CASSEPGSYTEAFF.

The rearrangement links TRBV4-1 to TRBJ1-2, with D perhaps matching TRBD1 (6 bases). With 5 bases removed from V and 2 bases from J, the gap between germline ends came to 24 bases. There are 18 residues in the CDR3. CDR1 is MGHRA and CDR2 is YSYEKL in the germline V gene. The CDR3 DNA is TGCGCCAGCAGCTCCCGAACAGGGTTACGAAAAGGGAACTATGGCTACACCTTC. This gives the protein CASSSRTGLRKGNYGYTF.